The T cell receptor beta chain under discussion was sequenced for a study of radiotherapy plus CTLA-4 blockade in lung cancer. Method: immunoSEQ multiplex PCR; TCRdb's copy keeps in-frame clones and lacks some. The sample contains roughly 98,000 clones, approximately 83% of which appear only once. CDR3 size: 14 residues. Looked up from germline, CDR1 is MDHEN and CDR2 is SYDVKM. Trimming cost V 3 bases and J 3 bases, with 11 bases left between them. The source was peripheral blood, collected from a patient treated with radiotherapy plus ipilimumab. The chain has TRBV28 and TRBJ1-2; TRBD1 is a possible D gene (6 bases). This clonotype originated in a human donor with non-small cell lung cancer that progressed on radiotherapy plus ipilimumab. The CDR3 DNA reads TGTGCCAGCAGTTTGTCGGACAGTTACTATGGCTACACCTTC. Protein sequence: CASSLSDSYYGYTF.